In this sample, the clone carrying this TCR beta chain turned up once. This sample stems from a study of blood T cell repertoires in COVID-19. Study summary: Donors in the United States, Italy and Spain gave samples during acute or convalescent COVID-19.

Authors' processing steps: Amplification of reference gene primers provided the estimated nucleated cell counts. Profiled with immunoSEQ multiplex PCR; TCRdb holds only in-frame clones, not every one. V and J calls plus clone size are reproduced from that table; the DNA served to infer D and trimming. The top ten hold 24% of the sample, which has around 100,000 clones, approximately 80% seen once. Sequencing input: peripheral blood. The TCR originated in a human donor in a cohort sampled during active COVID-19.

CDR3 coding DNA: TGTGCCAGCAGTTTATCTTCTGTTGGCAGGGGGGATCAGCCCCAGCATTTT. It codes for CASSLSSVGRGDQPQHF. This chain connects TRBV27 to TRBJ1-5; 7 nucleotides agree with TRBD1. The V and J ends lost 0 bases and 5 bases, in that order; junction bases with no gene match: 10. The CDR3 is 17 residues long. Germline V gene lookup returns CDR1 MNHEY and CDR2 SMNVEV (reference sequence).